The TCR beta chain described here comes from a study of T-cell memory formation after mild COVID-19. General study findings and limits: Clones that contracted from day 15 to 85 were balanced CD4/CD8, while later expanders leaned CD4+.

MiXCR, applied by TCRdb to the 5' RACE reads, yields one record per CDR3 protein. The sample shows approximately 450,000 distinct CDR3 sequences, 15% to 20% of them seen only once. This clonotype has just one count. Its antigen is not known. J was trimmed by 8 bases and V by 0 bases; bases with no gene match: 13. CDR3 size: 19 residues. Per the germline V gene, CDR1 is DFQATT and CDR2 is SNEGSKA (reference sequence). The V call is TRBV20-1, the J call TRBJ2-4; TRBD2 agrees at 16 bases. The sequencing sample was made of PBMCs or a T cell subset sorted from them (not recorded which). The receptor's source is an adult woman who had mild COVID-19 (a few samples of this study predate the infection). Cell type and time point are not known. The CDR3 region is CSARDGGLAGGSFGDIQYF. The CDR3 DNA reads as TGCAGTGCTAGAGATGGGGGACTAGCGGGAGGGTCCTTTGGGGACATTCAGTACTTC.